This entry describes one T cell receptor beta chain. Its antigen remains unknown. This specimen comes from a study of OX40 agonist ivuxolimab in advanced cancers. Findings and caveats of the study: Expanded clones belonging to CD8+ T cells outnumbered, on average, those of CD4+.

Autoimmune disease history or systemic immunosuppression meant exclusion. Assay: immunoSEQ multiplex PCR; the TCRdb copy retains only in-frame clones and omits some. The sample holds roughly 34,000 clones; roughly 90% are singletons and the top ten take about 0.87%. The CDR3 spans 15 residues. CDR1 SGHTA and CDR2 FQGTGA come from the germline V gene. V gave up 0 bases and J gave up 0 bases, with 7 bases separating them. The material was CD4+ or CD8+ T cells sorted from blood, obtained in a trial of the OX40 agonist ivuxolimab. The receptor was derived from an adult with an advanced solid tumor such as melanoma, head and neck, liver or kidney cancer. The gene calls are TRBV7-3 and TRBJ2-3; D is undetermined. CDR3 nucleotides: TGTGCCAGCAGCTTAACTGAGGCTAGCACAGATACGCAGTATTTT. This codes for CASSLTEASTDTQYF.